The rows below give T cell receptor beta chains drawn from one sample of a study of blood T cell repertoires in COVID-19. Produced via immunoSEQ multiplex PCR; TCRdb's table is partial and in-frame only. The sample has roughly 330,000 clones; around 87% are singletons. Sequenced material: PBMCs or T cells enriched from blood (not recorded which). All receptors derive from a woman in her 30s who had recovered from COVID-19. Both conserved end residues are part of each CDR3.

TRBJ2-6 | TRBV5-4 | CASTRSSGSGANVLTF
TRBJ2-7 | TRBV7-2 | CASSLQAVGYEQYF
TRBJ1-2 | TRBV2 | CASTGLDSVEGYTF
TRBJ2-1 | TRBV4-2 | CASSPPRGRSYNEQFF
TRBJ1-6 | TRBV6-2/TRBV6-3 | CASSPTGTFYNSPLHF
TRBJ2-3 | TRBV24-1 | CATQQGWADTQYF
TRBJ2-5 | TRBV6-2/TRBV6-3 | CASSYNGGETQYF
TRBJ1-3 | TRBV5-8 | CASSVDSSSGNTIYF
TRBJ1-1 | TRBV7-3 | CASSPREFNQAVKTEAFF
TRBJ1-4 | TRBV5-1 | CASSPRQGRDEKLFF
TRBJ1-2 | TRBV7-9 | CASSQITDYGYTF
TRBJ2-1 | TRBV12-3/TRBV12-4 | CASSLNRVNEQFF
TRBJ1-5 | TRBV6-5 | CASSPRRDQPQHF
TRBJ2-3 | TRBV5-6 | CASSSRFRLAGDTDTQYF
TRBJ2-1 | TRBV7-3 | CASSFQGSGGRNEQFF
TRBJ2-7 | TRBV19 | CASSTPGLSYEQYF
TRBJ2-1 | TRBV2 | CASSPSPAGVNNEQFF
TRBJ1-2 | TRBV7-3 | CASSQGPAYGYTF
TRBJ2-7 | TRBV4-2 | CASSQDPGTGLQYF
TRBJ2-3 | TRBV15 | CATSADGGGTDTQYF
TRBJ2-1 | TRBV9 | CASSVGSRSSYNEQFF
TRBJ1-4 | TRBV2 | CASSALGQANEKLFF
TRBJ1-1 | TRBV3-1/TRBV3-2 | CASSQVGRVGTEAFF
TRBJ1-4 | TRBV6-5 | CASSYSTGREKLFF
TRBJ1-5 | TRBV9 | CAIPGCNQPQHF
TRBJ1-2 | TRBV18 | CASSQGTDLSYGYTF
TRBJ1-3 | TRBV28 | CASSPKAGGYGNTIYF
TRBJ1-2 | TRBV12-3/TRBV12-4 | CASSPDRIYGYTF
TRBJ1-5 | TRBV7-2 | CASSPGSGYSNQPQHF
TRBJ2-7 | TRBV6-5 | CASTGQGMEQYF
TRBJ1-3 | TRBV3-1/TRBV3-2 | CASSPGQFPPGNTIYF